This TCR beta chain comes out of a study of graft-versus-host responses after intestinal transplantation (dated by TCRdb to the early 2020s). Regarding the research as a whole: The transplants that recipients got were multivisceral, liver-intestinal, or isolated intestinal. All recipients received anti-thymocyte globulin induction followed by maintenance tacrolimus and steroids for roughly three years. A cohort of 24 intestinal transplant recipients, including one retransplant, was enrolled, and a few patients lacking pretransplant specimens were excluded. After intestinal transplantation, graft-versus-host and host-versus-graft alloreactive T cell clones were followed in the graft, circulation and bone marrow using bulk TCR-beta CDR3 sequencing. A peak of at least 4% donor T cells among recipient peripheral blood mononuclear cells was the definition used for donor T cell macrochimerism. Alloreactive clones were identified by sequencing pre-transplant mixed lymphocyte reaction products and comparing these products with unstimulated pre-transplant donor and recipient T cells. Samples from a few later patients were sequenced in-house on an Illumina MiSeq with MiXCR processing rather than by the commercial service. Study-wide conclusions, independent of this receptor: GvH clones turned up in recipient bone marrow, with some appearing earlier in ileal mucosa or blood, a pattern consistent with an intestinal mucosal origin. Peak levels of circulating GvH clones were associated with declines in HvG clones early after transplant. In patients with donor T cell macrochimerism, the allografts had high GvH to HvG T cell clonal ratios. The conclusions were limited by the relatively low number and heterogeneity of the intestinal transplant patients.

The label giving this sample's time point can be read as: cells obtained before transplantation from donor or recipient. CD3+CD4+ and CD3+CD8+ populations were FACS-sorted from unstimulated pre-transplant donor and recipient cells taken from spleen or lymph nodes. Library construction relied on the immunoSEQ multiplex PCR assay. In most patients, genomic DNA was isolated using the Qiagen DNeasy Blood and Tissue Kit and sent frozen to Adaptive Biotechnologies for TCR sequencing. For most patients, genomic DNA was subjected to high-throughput TCR-beta CDR3 sequencing by Adaptive Biotechnologies. From the authors' description of their analysis: TCR sequencing data were retrieved from Adaptive's ImmunoSEQ software for 15 to 20 patients, whereas a few other patients were processed with MiXCR and VDJtools. CD4 versus CD8 sorting errors were corrected by removing sequences found in both subsets at a frequency ratio below 5:1. CDR3 nucleotide sequences shared between donor and recipient were removed because the origin of such sequences could not be assigned. To be classed as alloreactive, a clone needed at least 2-fold expansion over unstimulated cells and a minimum CFSE-low frequency of 0.002% (template counts) or 0.001% (read counts). Clones were considered mappable if detected in sequenced pre-transplant spleen, lymph node, or MLR CFSE-low populations of the donor or recipient. Cumulative frequency of alloreactive clones was calculated as a percentage of all sequences weighted by copy number. TCRdb obtained this table from immuneACCESS and retained in-frame rearrangements with V and J assigned. These tables miss some clones; where compared with another copy, unresolved V genes account for less than half of the shortfall, and the remainder is unexplained. That table furnishes V, J and clone size, whereas the DNA furnished D and trimming. The sample table records about 130,000 clones; approximately 92% of these occur just once. The ten largest clones represent around 0.15% of the sample.

Note on this clone: Its antigen is not yet known. No base qualities exist here, and no much larger clone lies one base off it.

This clonotype was obtained from a human donor who received an intestinal transplant. The sample in question was unstimulated CD4+ T cells sorted from spleen or lymph node cells, obtained before intestinal transplant.

Here the CDR3 is given as CASSLVQQETQYF. The DNA reads TGTGCCAGCAGCTTAGTACAGCAAGAGACCCAGTACTTC. The chain is made from TRBV7-7 and TRBJ2-5, with the D gene call left open. V is shortened by 1 base, J by 2 bases, and the region joining them spans 5 bases. CDR1 is given as SSHAT and CDR2 as FNYEAQ, both from the germline V gene (reference sequence). The CDR3, from cysteine to phenylalanine, totals 13 residues. The read is trimmed to its CDR3 DNA, 39 bases read in frame from base 1. With all but the CDR3 taken from the reference TRBV7-7 and TRBJ2-5 genes, the full variable domain is: GAGVSQSPRYKVTKRGQDVTLRCDPISSHATLYWYQQALGQGPEFLTYFNYEAQPDKSGLPSDRFSAERPEGSISTLTIQRTEQRDSAMYRCASSLVQQETQYFGPGTRLLVL.